This T cell receptor (beta chain) was recorded in a study of regulatory T cells in long-lasting Graves disease. V gave up 5 bases and J gave up 0 bases, with 16 bases separating them. There are 16 residues in the CDR3. Germline loops: CDR1 MDHEN, CDR2 SYDVKM. Both iRepertoire HTBI primers and Arm-PCR of CDR3 regions were used to build the TCR beta libraries. TCRdb recomputed calls from the multiplex PCR reads with MiXCR, one row per CDR3 protein. The data hold about 400,000 distinct CDR3 sequences, with roughly 17% observed a single time. Time point denoted: newly diagnosed GD, antithyroid drugs for less than 3 months. Researchers made the TCR library from RNA that was extracted from PBMCs. In addition, the sample was reused for a study of T cells in Graves' hyperthyroidism and ophthalmopathy. This second study says: HTBI primers were used for first-round RT-PCR of the TCR CDR3.

The clonotype originates from a woman in her late teens or twenties with Graves disease. Sample: peripheral blood mononuclear cells (PBMCs), taken at new diagnosis, from a patient treated with antithyroid drugs. The gene calls are TRBV28 and TRBJ1-1, with a possible D match to TRBD1 (6 bases). CDR3 region: CASSVTGYPVNTEAFF. The DNA for the CDR3 is TGTGCCAGCAGTGTAACAGGGTACCCTGTGAACACTGAAGCTTTCTTT. The full variable domain, completed using reference TRBV28 and TRBJ1-1, is DVKVTQSSRYLVKRTGEKVFLECVQDMDHENMFWYRQDPGLGLRLIYFSYDVKMKEKGDIPEGYSVSREKKERFSLILESASTNQTSMYLCASSVTGYPVNTEAFFGQGTRLTVV.